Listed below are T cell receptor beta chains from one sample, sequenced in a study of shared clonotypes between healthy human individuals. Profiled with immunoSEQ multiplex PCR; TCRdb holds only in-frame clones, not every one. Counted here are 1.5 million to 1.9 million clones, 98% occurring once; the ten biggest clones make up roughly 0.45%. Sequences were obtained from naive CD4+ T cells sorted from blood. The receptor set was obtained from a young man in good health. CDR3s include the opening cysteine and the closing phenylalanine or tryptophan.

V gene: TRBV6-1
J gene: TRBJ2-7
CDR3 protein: CASSDFSGMAYEQYF

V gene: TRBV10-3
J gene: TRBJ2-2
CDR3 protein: CAISGGSPGTGELFF

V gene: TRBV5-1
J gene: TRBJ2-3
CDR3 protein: CASSLVALDGENTQYF

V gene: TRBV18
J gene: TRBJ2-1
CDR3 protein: CASSPLTSGRDEQFF

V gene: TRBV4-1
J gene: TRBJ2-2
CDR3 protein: CASSLVVRTGELFF

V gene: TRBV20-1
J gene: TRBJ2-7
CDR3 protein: CSARQGSEQYF

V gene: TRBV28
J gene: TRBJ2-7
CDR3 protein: CASSLGTSYEQYF

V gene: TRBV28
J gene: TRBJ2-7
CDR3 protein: CASSFAGLAGSYEQYF

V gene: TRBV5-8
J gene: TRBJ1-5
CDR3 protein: CASSLRRGPQHF

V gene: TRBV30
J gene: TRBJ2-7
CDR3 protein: CAWSVHRGLSVYEQYF

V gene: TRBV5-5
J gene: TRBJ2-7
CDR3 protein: CASRGVGQQGEQYF

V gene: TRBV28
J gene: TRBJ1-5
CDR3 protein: CASSSFFDWTPNSNQPQHF

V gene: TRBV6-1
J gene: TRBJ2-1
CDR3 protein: CASSESRTYNEQFF

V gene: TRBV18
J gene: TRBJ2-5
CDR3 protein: CASSLYPGDQYF

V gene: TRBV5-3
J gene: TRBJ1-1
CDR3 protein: CARRATGAGTEAFF

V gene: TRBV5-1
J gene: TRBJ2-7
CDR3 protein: CASSLPLLSKQGKESEQYF

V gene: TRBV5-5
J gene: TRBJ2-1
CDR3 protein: CASSPRTSSNEQFF

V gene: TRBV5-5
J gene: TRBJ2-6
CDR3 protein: CASSRGTGGRSGANVLTF

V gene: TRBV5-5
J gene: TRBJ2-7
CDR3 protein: CASSSTGTYEQYF

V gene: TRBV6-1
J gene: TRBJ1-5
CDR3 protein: CASRGTQPQHF

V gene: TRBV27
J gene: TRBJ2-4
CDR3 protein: CASSSWDQVSKNIQYF

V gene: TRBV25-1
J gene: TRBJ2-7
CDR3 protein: CASAPVGSLEQYF

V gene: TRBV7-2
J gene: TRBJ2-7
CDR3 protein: CASNPAGGYEQYF

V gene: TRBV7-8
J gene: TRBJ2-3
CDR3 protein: CASSLGTRSSTDTQYF

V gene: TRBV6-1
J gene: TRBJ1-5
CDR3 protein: CASSGVANQPQHF

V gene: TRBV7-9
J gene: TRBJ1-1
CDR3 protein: CASSLAPTGGTEAFF

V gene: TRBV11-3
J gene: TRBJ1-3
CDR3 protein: CASSLDPGNTIYF

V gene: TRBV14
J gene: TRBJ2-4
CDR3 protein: CASSQGDSGREAKNIQYF

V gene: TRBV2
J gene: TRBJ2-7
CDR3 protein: CASSPGTGSYEQYF

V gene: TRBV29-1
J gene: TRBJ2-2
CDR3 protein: CSGGPAGGPGELFF

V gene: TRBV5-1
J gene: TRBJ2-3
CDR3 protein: CASSLEPSGDTQYF

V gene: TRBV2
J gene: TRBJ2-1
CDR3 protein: CASSSLGNEQFF

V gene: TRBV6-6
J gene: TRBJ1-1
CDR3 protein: CASSYGARGLTEAFF

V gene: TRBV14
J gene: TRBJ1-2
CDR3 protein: CASSPWGGNYGYTF

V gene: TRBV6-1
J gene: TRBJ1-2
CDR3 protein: CASSATGQGRGYGYTF

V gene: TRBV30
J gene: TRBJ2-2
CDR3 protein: CAWSARLGRGFGELFF

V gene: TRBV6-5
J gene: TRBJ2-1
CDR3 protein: CASSYHRTGGGNEQFF

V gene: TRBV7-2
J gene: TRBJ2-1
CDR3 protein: CASRTGGLAKIPSYNEQFF

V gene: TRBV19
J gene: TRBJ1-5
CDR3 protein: CASSTVSNQPQHF

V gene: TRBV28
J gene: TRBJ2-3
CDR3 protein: CASSVTGTGVTDTQYF

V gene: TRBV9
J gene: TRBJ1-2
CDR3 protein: CASSVVQGAGGYTF

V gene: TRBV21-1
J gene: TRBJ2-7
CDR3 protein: CASSRGQDYEQYF